This TCR beta chain was profiled in a study of chemoradiotherapy in HPV16-positive cancers. Across the study: Candidate HPV-specific T-cell clones and common TCR motifs came from functional assays in two HPV16-positive patients.

CDR1 MDHEN and CDR2 SYDVKM come from the germline V gene. The CDR3 spans 15 residues. The V segment lost 5 bases and the J segment 2 bases; nucleotides outside the gene matches: 3. The assay was immunoSEQ multiplex PCR, and TCRdb's table has in-frame clones only and misses some. In the table there are about 2,600 clones, roughly 89% of which are singletons. This rearrangement joins TRBV28 to TRBJ2-5; TRBD2 agrees at 12 bases. The specimen comprised tumor tissue, sampled from a patient who underwent chemoradiotherapy. The clonotype was recovered from a human donor with HPV-associated anogenital cancer. The CDR3 here is CASSLGTSGQETQYF. The CDR3 DNA sequence: TGTGCCAGCAGTCTTGGGACTAGCGGGCAAGAGACCCAGTACTTC.